These T cell receptor beta chains were read from a single sample in a study of blood T cell repertoires in COVID-19. Sequencing was performed with immunoSEQ multiplex PCR; in TCRdb, only in-frame clones are kept and a portion is missing. The sample consists of 300,000 or so clones, approximately 87% of them appearing once. The source material was peripheral blood. These receptors came from a woman aged 45-65 years who had recovered from COVID-19. The CDR3 runs from the conserved cysteine through the conserved F or W. The D gene is left open where the match is weak. Not every row has a clone size; where given, it reads once, few, many or a size class.

j_call d_call v_call clone_size cdr3_aa cdr3_nt
TRBJ2-7 NA TRBV3-1/TRBV3-2 NA CASSDRAGEQYF TGTGCCAGCAGCGACCGGGCGGGTGAGCAGTACTTC
TRBJ1-2 NA TRBV6-5 NA CASIRAGDYGYTF TGTGCCAGCATTAGGGCAGGGGATTATGGCTACACCTTC
TRBJ2-7 TRBD2 TRBV9 NA CASSVGLAGLSEQYF TGTGCCAGCAGCGTAGGACTAGCGGGCTTATCCGAGCAGTACTTC
TRBJ1-2 TRBD1 TRBV30 NA CAWSVLAGGQGYTF TGTGCCTGGAGTGTACTCGCAGGGGGGCAAGGCTACACCTTC
TRBJ2-2 TRBD1 TRBV9 NA CASSVTSGQGAGELFF TGTGCCAGCAGCGTAACCTCCGGACAGGGGGCCGGGGAGCTGTTTTTT
TRBJ2-2 NA TRBV6-5 NA CASSLTQDPGELFF TGTGCCAGCAGCCTAACTCAGGATCCCGGGGAGCTGTTTTTT
TRBJ1-5 TRBD1 TRBV5-5 NA CASSSGTGGTEPQHF TGTGCCAGCAGCTCCGGGACAGGGGGCACGGAGCCCCAGCATTTT
TRBJ2-5 TRBD2 TRBV4-1 NA CASSQVPGTSGAETQYF TGCGCCAGCAGCCAAGTCCCGGGGACTAGCGGGGCTGAGACCCAGTACTTC
TRBJ2-3 TRBD2 TRBV10-3 NA CAIRPSGAGDTQYF TGTGCCATCAGGCCTAGCGGGGCGGGGGATACGCAGTATTTT
TRBJ1-1 NA TRBV9 NA CASTSSHRDTEAFF TGTGCCAGCACCTCTAGCCACAGGGATACTGAAGCTTTCTTT
TRBJ1-2 TRBD1 TRBV11-2 NA CASSSTDRGNYGYTF TGTGCCAGCAGCTCCACAGACAGGGGGAACTATGGCTACACCTTC
TRBJ1-2 NA TRBV6-5 NA CASSLGRYGYTF TGTGCCAGCAGTCTGGGCAGATATGGCTACACCTTC
TRBJ2-1 TRBD2 TRBV7-2 once CASSLALTSGRASEQFF TGTGCCAGCAGCTTAGCGCTTACTAGCGGGAGGGCCTCTGAGCAGTTCTTC
TRBJ1-2 TRBD1 TRBV19 NA CASSSPTGNYGYTF TGTGCCAGTAGTAGCCCGACAGGGAACTATGGCTACACCTTC
TRBJ1-5 NA TRBV6-5 NA CASSAPGMAQHF TGTGCCAGCAGCGCCCCGGGTATGGCCCAGCATTTT
TRBJ1-5 TRBD1 TRBV7-9 NA CASSGTADQPQHF TGTGCCAGCAGCGGGACAGCTGATCAGCCCCAGCATTTT
TRBJ2-1 TRBD2 TRBV5-4 NA CASSSGTSGNNEQFF TGTGCCAGCAGCTCCGGGACTAGCGGAAACAATGAGCAGTTCTTC
TRBJ2-2 TRBD1 TRBV4-3 NA CASSHTGQARELFF TGCGCCAGCAGCCACACGGGACAGGCGAGGGAGCTGTTTTTT
TRBJ2-7 NA TRBV7-9 once CASRTPRGEQYF TGTGCCAGCAGAACCCCCCGAGGGGAGCAGTACTTC
TRBJ2-7 TRBD1 TRBV6-5 NA CASSFRDSSSYEQYF TGTGCCAGCAGTTTCCGGGACAGCAGCTCCTACGAGCAGTACTTC
TRBJ2-4 NA TRBV27 NA CASSLSSGNIQYF TGTGCCAGCAGTTTATCTTCCGGAAACATTCAGTACTTC
TRBJ1-6 TRBD1 TRBV28 once CASSSGQGNNSPLHF TGTGCCAGCAGTTCAGGACAGGGGAACAATTCACCCCTCCACTTT
TRBJ1-3 NA TRBV5-6 NA CASMKLLDRNTIYF TGTGCCAGCATGAAACTATTGGACAGAAACACCATATATTTT
TRBJ2-7 NA TRBV5-4 many CASSFLGDPYEQYF TGTGCCAGCAGCTTCCTAGGAGATCCGTACGAGCAGTACTTC
TRBJ2-7 TRBD2 TRBV6-2/TRBV6-3 NA CASSFPGLAGVYEQYF TGTGCCAGCAGTTTCCCGGGACTAGCGGGGGTCTACGAGCAGTACTTC
TRBJ2-7 TRBD1 TRBV7-2 NA CASSYGTGVFDEQYF TGTGCCAGCAGCTATGGGACAGGTGTATTTGACGAGCAGTACTTC
TRBJ1-1 TRBD1 TRBV5-1 NA CASSLDGRGDTEAFF TGCGCCAGCAGCTTGGACGGCAGGGGGGACACTGAAGCTTTCTTT
TRBJ1-3 NA TRBV3-1/TRBV3-2 NA CASSQAGNTIYF TGTGCCAGCAGCCAAGCGGGAAACACCATATATTTT
TRBJ1-1 NA TRBV6-6 NA CASSYSSAGRGEAFF TGTGCCAGCAGTTACTCGTCGGCAGGGCGAGGAGAAGCTTTCTTT
TRBJ1-5 NA TRBV5-4 NA CASSLQGYNQPQHF TGTGCCAGCAGCTTACAGGGTTACAATCAGCCCCAGCATTTT
TRBJ1-1 TRBD1 TRBV5-1 NA CASSLITGETEAFF TGCGCCAGCAGCTTAATCACAGGGGAAACTGAAGCTTTCTTT
TRBJ2-6 NA TRBV7-2 NA CASSLHAPGSGANVLTF TGTGCCAGCAGCTTACACGCACCCGGCTCTGGGGCCAACGTCCTGACTTTC
TRBJ1-1 TRBD1 TRBV18 few CASSPRQGSPTEAFF TGTGCCAGCTCACCACGACAGGGGTCGCCGACTGAAGCTTTCTTT
TRBJ2-1 NA TRBV19 NA CASSIGWRGRSSYNEQFF TGTGCCAGTAGTATAGGGTGGCGAGGGAGGAGCTCCTACAATGAGCAGTTCTTC
TRBJ2-3 TRBD2 TRBV28 NA CASSLWSGGGTDTQYF TGTGCCAGCAGTTTATGGAGCGGGGGGGGCACAGATACGCAGTATTTT
TRBJ2-1 TRBD2 TRBV5-1 NA CASSLDSSGGEQFF TGCGCCAGCAGCTTGGATAGTAGCGGGGGGGAGCAGTTCTTC